This T cell receptor beta chain was documented in a study of cytomegalovirus exposure and HLA in healthy donors. Points from the study as a whole: Within a later analysis, the majority of CMV-associated TCR beta chains appeared HLA-restricted. The study flagged around 160 TCR beta chains as cytomegalovirus-associated. Within an earlier analysis, most TCR beta V segments proved productive either about 87% or about 30% of the time.

13 Jbeta primers and 60 Vbeta primers were used for the PCR. In the study's own analysis: A follow-up analysis tallied some 80 million unique TCR beta chains, about 10 million shared. Libraries were prepared by immunoSEQ multiplex PCR; TCRdb keeps only in-frame clonotypes and omits some of them. The D gene and trimming were derived from the DNA, and the V and J assignments and clone size from that table. Of 24,000 or so clones listed, approximately 79% are singletons. Germline V gene sequence: CDR1 SGHTA, CDR2 FQGNSA. V was cut by 0 bases and J by 6 bases, with 18 bases left in between. CDR3 length equals 17 residues. With respect to this clone: Its cognate antigen is unknown.

Sequencing used PBMCs. This chain joins TRBV7-2 and TRBJ2-1; D is perhaps TRBD2 (6 bases). The TCR comes from a male donor in good health and CMV-seronegative. The CDR3 DNA reads as TGTGCCAGCAGCTTAGCGCATGGGGGAGGATGGGGCAATGAGCAGTTCTTC. Translated, it gives CASSLAHGGGWGNEQFF. The complete variable domain, with remaining parts taken from reference TRBV7-2 and TRBJ2-1, reads GAGVSQSPSNKVTEKGKDVELRCDPISGHTALYWYRQSLGQGLEFLIYFQGNSAPDKSGLPSDRFSAERTGGSVSTLTIQRTQQEDSAVYLCASSLAHGGGWGNEQFFGPGTRLTVL.